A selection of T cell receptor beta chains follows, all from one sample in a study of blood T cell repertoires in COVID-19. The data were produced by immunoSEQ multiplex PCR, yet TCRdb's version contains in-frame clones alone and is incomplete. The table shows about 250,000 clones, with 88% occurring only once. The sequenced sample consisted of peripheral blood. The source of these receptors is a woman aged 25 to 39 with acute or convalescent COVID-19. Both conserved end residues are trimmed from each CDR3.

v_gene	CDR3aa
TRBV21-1	ASSTQLIEKTGASNDTGELF
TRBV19	ASAGQRGEQY
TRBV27	ASSYRYSNQPQH
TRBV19	ASALGARDTQY
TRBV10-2	ASSVLAGGFEQF
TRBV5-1	ASSPDRPSTDTQY
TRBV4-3	ASSQDSAGGTPYNEQF
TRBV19	ASRGGYEQY
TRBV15	ATSRDRAIFGETQY
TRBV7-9	ASSLEAGAHEQF
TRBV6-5	ASSYSGTANSPLH
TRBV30	ACTPQGNTEAF
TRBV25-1	ATTGGSSISVETQY
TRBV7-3	ASSPTGTSGQETQY
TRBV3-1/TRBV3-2	ASSQATGGSIHEQY
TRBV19	ASSPPRQGYNSPLH
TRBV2	ASQSGRRETQY
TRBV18	ASSPLGVGGEQY
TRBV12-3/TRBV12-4	ASSLESPNTIY
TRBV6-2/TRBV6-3	ASSPQGGYT
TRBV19	ASSIDLHRGTTEAF
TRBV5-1	ASGSGTSVYEQY
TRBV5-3	ARSLDREGA
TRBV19	ASSAIDRGEVAQH
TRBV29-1	SVSGAYNEQF
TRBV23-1	ASLGVKSNEKLF
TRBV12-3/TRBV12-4	ASSINSYNEQF